The 18 T cell receptor beta chains given below trace back to one sample, sequenced in a study of response to subunit inactivated influenza vaccine. A single record per CDR3 protein comes from TCRdb applying MiXCR to the RT-PCR reads. The sample has about 650,000 distinct CDR3 sequences, less than 20% seen once. Sequencing used PBMCs from blood, obtained approximately 13 days after vaccination. These receptors were collected from a man aged 45 to 65 who received an inactivated influenza vaccine.

The J gene is TRBJ2-1, the V gene TRBV29-1, with TRBD1 matching over 11 bases. The CDR3 consists of 12 residues. Germline V lookup: CDR1 SQVTM, CDR2 ANQGSEA. The chain's CDR3 is CTGTGGYNEQFF. The CDR3 nucleotides read TGCACCGGGACAGGGGGATACAATGAGCAGTTCTTC.

The chain has TRBV7-9 and TRBJ2-5; D unresolved. The ends were cut back, 1 base at V and 6 bases at J, with 12 bases in the middle. CDR1 is SEHNR and CDR2 is FQNEAQ in the germline V gene (reference sequence). CDR3 length equals 14 residues. The CDR3 coding sequence is TGTGCCAGCAGCTTAGGGACGGAGAAGAAGACCCAGTACTTC. Encoded protein: CASSLGTEKKTQYF.

The table lists this clonotype with many counts. The chain links TRBV29-1 to TRBJ2-1, with 8 bases fitting TRBD2. This CDR3 is built from 14 residues. The V segment lost 3 bases and the J segment 4 bases; nucleotides outside the gene matches: 5. Germline loops: CDR1 SQVTM, CDR2 ANQGSEA. The CDR3 DNA sequence: TGCAGCGTTGATCGACTAGCGACTTACAATGAGCAGTTCTTC. Translating it yields CSVDRLATYNEQFF.

This chain uses TRBV3-1 with TRBJ1-1; 9 bases line up with TRBD1. This CDR3 is built from 15 residues. From germline, CDR1 is LGHDT and CDR2 YNNKEL (reference sequence). Trimming took 10 bases from V and 1 from J; bases not matched to a gene: 10. The CDR3 nucleotides read TGTGCCACCACCCAAGTGGGACAGGGGAACACTGAAGCTTTCTTT. This encodes CATTQVGQGNTEAFF.

The rearrangement uses TRBV29-1 and TRBJ2-1, with TRBD2 identical over 7 bases. The CDR3 is made up of 12 amino acids. Germline V lookup: CDR1 SQVTM, CDR2 ANQGSEA. The CDR3 nucleotides read TGCAGGGCTAGCGGCTCCTACAATGAGCAGTTCTTC. It specifies CRASGSYNEQFF.

This clonotype was seen repeatedly, ten times or more. The rearrangement links TRBV7-2 to TRBJ2-5; the D is unclear. With 4 bases removed from V and 3 bases from J, the gap between germline ends came to 21 bases. Germline V gene data show CDR1 as SGHTA and CDR2 as FQGNSA. The CDR3 has 17 amino acids. The CDR3 sequence is CASSYGPGNLLKETQYF. The CDR3 DNA reads TGTGCCAGCAGCTACGGACCCGGAAATCTACTGAAAGAGACCCAGTACTTC.

The gene calls are TRBV2 and TRBJ2-7, with D perhaps TRBD1 (5 bases). The CDR3 sequence is 14 residues long. CDR1 SNHLY and CDR2 FYNNEI come from the germline V gene. The V gene lost 5 bases and the J gene lost 4 bases, with 15 bases spanning the gap. The CDR3 region is CASSLTATGYEQYF. CDR3 sequence (DNA): TGTGCCAGCAGTTTGACAGCCACCGGTTACGAGCAGTACTTC.

The chain is built from TRBV12-3 or TRBV12-4 and TRBJ2-3; TRBD2 matches 7 bases. The CDR3 runs 14 residues. Germline trimming cut 10 bases from V and 0 bases from J; bases unmatched to any gene: 7. CDR3 DNA: TGTGCCACCAAAATAGCGGGTAGCACAGATACGCAGTATTTT. As protein: CATKIAGSTDTQYF.

The chain employs TRBV7-3 and TRBJ2-1, with TRBD2 matching 11 bases. CDR3 length: 13 amino acids. V was clipped by 1 base and J by 15 bases; unmatched bases: 5. Germline V gene data show CDR1 as SGHTA and CDR2 as FQGTGA. The CDR3 is CASSLSPSGRTFF. CDR3 DNA sequence: TGTGCCAGCAGCTTAAGCCCTAGCGGGAGGACGTTCTTC.

The table lists this clonotype with a few counts. Its ends do not fully match the called genes, so a read error is possible. J is TRBJ1-1 and V is TRBV5-1; D is uncertain. Germline lookup yields CDR1 SGHRS and CDR2 YFSETQ. The CDR3 consists of 13 residues. DNA for the CDR3: TGCGCCAGCAGCTTGAATGTTCAGGAAAGCCCTTATTTT. It encodes CASSLNVQESPYF. The full variable domain, rest sourced from reference TRBV5-1 and TRBJ1-1, is KAGVTQTPRYLIKTRGQQVTLSCSPISGHRSVSWYQQTPGQGLQFLFEYFSETQRNKGNFPGRFSGRQFSNSRSEMNVSTLELGDSALYLCASSLNVQESPYFGQGTRLTVV.

The CDR3 spells CSARVYGYTF. In nucleotides, the CDR3 is TGCAGTGCTAGAGTCTATGGCTACACCTTC. The chain recombines TRBV20-1 with TRBJ1-2; D remains ambiguous. Germline lookup yields CDR1 DFQATT and CDR2 SNEGSKA (reference sequence). The CDR3 runs to 10 residues. V dropped 1 base and J dropped 4 bases, with 1 base sitting between them.

This clonotype was observed a handful of times. The V and J genes are TRBV3-1 and TRBJ2-7; perhaps TRBD2 as D (6 bases). This CDR3 is built from 11 residues. Trimming left V 2 bases short and J 11 bases short, with 10 bases between. Germline CDR1 reads LGHDT; CDR2 reads YNNKEL (reference sequence). The CDR3 region has the DNA TGTGCCAGCAGCCAATCCCGGGAGAAGTACTTC. Translating gives CASSQSREKYF.

This clonotype was counted a few times. V is TRBV20-1 and J is TRBJ2-5, with 7 bases matching TRBD1. Trimming took 0 bases from V and 2 from J; bases not matched to a gene: 9. The CDR3 spans 16 residues. Germline-derived CDR1 and CDR2 are DFQATT and SNEGSKA (reference sequence). CDR3 nucleotide sequence: TGCAGTGCTAGAGATAAGGGCAGGGGGAGACAAGAGACCCAGTACTTC. Its translation is CSARDKGRGRQETQYF.

This chain uses TRBV7-2 with TRBJ2-7, with 7 bases aligning to TRBD1. The V and J ends lost 5 bases and 6 bases, in that order; junction bases with no gene match: 13. This CDR3 has 15 residues. Germline V CDR1 and CDR2: SGHTA, FQGNSA. The CDR3: CASSVSGQKPVEQYF. DNA for the CDR3: TGTGCCAGCAGCGTTTCGGGACAGAAACCGGTCGAGCAGTACTTC.

The sample holds a few counts of this clonotype. The CDR3 sequence: CASSLRVGPEPTDTQYF. CDR3 in DNA: TGTGCCAGCAGTTTAAGGGTCGGACCTGAACCCACAGATACGCAGTATTTT. The chain carries TRBV28 and TRBJ2-3; D ambiguous. CDR1 is MDHEN, CDR2 SYDVKM, per germline. The CDR3 sequence is 17 residues long. Between the trimmed V and J ends, which lost 2 bases and 2 bases, there was a span of 17 bases.

This clonotype was detected many times. The J gene is TRBJ2-7, the V gene TRBV27, with a weak D call TRBD1 (6 bases). The germline gives CDR1 MNHEY, CDR2 SMNVEV (reference sequence). Deletions cut 5 bases from V and 6 bases from J, with 11 bases between. The CDR3 is 12 amino acids. As DNA, the CDR3 is TGTGCCAGCAGTATTCAGGGGACCGAGCAGTACTTC. Encoded protein: CASSIQGTEQYF.

V gene TRBV12-3 or TRBV12-4 combines with J gene TRBJ2-1, with D unresolved. The CDR3 covers 12 residues. Trimming took 5 bases from V and 7 from J, leaving 9 bases between them. CDR3 bases: TGTGCCAGCAGTCCTCGGACGAATGAGCAGTTCTTC. Protein sequence: CASSPRTNEQFF.

The chain combines TRBV29-1 with TRBJ2-7; tentative D call: TRBD2 (6 bases). Between the trimmed V and J ends, which lost 7 bases and 7 bases, there was a span of 14 bases. Germline V gene lookup returns CDR1 SQVTM and CDR2 ANQGSEA. The CDR3 is 11 residues long. CDR3 in amino acids: CSGGGGREQYF. As DNA, the CDR3 is TGCAGCGGTGGAGGAGGGCGAGAGCAGTACTTC.